One and the same sample provided the 12 T cell receptor beta chains below, sequenced in a study of blood T cell repertoires in COVID-19. TCRdb keeps only in-frame clones here, not all; method: immunoSEQ multiplex PCR. The sample records approximately 500,000 clones, about 89% being singletons. Sequenced: peripheral blood. All receptors derive from a woman between 50 and 59 years old with COVID-19, enrolled during active disease.

The CDR3 protein is CASSRDRVYGYTF. The CDR3 nucleotides read TGTGCCAGCAGCCGGGACAGGGTGTATGGCTACACCTTC. J is TRBJ1-2 and V is TRBV6-5; 9 nucleotides agree with TRBD1. The germline CDR1 and CDR2 sequences are MNHEY and SVGAGI. CDR3 length equals 13 residues. V shed 6 bases, J shed 5 bases, and the junction held 4 bases outside the gene matches.

The rearrangement links TRBV5-1 to TRBJ2-7; D is perhaps TRBD1 (6 bases). The CDR3 contains 15 residues. V dropped 5 bases and J dropped 0 bases, with 15 bases sitting between them. The germline V gene has CDR1 SGHRS and CDR2 YFSETQ. The CDR3 DNA reads TGCGCCAGCAGGTCGACCGGGACAAGCTCCTACGAGCAGTACTTC. This translates into CASRSTGTSSYEQYF. The variable domain in full, with the rest retrieved from reference TRBV5-1 and TRBJ2-7, is KAGVTQTPRYLIKTRGQQVTLSCSPISGHRSVSWYQQTPGQGLQFLFEYFSETQRNKGNFPGRFSGRQFSNSRSEMNVSTLELGDSALYLCASRSTGTSSYEQYFGPGTRLTVT.

This clone has just a few counts. The chain combines TRBV2 with TRBJ1-2, with 7 bases that match TRBD1. Germline lookup yields CDR1 SNHLY and CDR2 FYNNEI. This CDR3 contains 14 residues. V lost 4 bases and J lost 3; bases outside the gene matches: 5. The CDR3 DNA reads TGTGCCAGCAGTGTACAGGGGATCGACTATGGCTACACCTTC. The encoded protein is CASSVQGIDYGYTF.

The chain has TRBV6-5 and TRBJ1-5, with a weak D call TRBD1 (6 bases). The CDR3 runs to 14 residues. Germline CDR1 reads MNHEY; CDR2 reads SVGAGI. Trimming pared 10 bases from V and 3 bases from J, leaving 16 bases between. The CDR3 loop reads CATFSGQHNQPQHF. The CDR3 bases are TGTGCCACATTTTCTGGACAGCACAATCAGCCCCAGCATTTT.

J is TRBJ2-1 and V is TRBV10-3, with D uncertain. V gave up 2 bases and J gave up 9 bases, with 11 bases separating them. This CDR3 contains 13 residues. The germline V gene encodes CDR1 ENHRY and CDR2 SYGVKD. CDR3 protein: CAISEIAAGEQFF. CDR3 coding DNA: TGTGCCATCAGTGAGATAGCCGCCGGTGAGCAGTTCTTC.

This chain joins TRBV5-1 and TRBJ2-1; the D gene is possibly TRBD1 (6 bases). Germline CDR1 and CDR2: SGHRS and YFSETQ. Deletions cut 0 bases from V and 3 bases from J, with 10 bases between. The CDR3 loop spans 15 amino acids. The CDR3 protein is CASSLGATGYNEQFF. Here the CDR3 DNA reads TGCGCCAGCAGCTTGGGTGCGACAGGCTACAATGAGCAGTTCTTC.

The gene calls are TRBV4-1 and TRBJ2-1; 7 bases agree with TRBD2. This CDR3 contains 14 residues. The V and J ends lost 3 bases and 3 bases, in that order; junction bases with no gene match: 2. CDR1 is MGHRA, CDR2 YSYEKL, per germline. The CDR3, as DNA: TGCGCCAGCAGCCATTCTAGCGGCTACAATGAGCAGTTCTTC. It translates to CASSHSSGYNEQFF.

This clone was observed a single time. V is TRBV4-2 and J is TRBJ1-1; D gene ambiguous. The V gene's germline CDR1 is LGHNA and CDR2 YNFKEQ. This CDR3 has 14 amino acids. Trimming pared 2 bases from V and 1 base from J, leaving 8 bases between. The chain's CDR3 is CASSQMAENTEAFF. In DNA form, the CDR3 reads TGTGCCAGCAGCCAAATGGCCGAGAACACTGAAGCTTTCTTT.

CDR3 DNA sequence: TGTGCCACCTGCCTAACGGGGGGAGGCGAGCAGTACTTC. It yields the protein CATCLTGGGEQYF. V is TRBV27 and J is TRBJ2-7, with 7 positions matching TRBD2. V lost 10 bases to trimming and J lost 6 bases; unmatched junction nucleotides: 12. There are 13 residues in the CDR3. Germline CDR1 reads MNHEY; CDR2 reads SMNVEV (reference sequence).

The CDR3, as DNA: TGTGCCAGCAGACGGGACAGGGGTGGTCAGGCCGGGGAGCTGTTTTTT. Its protein is CASRRDRGGQAGELFF. The V gene is TRBV5-4, the J gene TRBJ2-2; 10 nucleotides align to TRBD1. Trimming cost V 5 bases and J 6 bases; bases outside gene matches: 10. The CDR3 consists of 16 residues. Germline V gene lookup returns CDR1 SGHNT and CDR2 YYREEE (reference sequence). Using reference TRBV5-4 and TRBJ2-2 for the parts outside the CDR3, the full variable domain is ETGVTQSPTHLIKTRGQQVTLRCSSQSGHNTVSWYQQALGQGPQFIFQYYREEENGRGNFPPRFSGLQFPNYSSELNVNALELDDSALYLCASRRDRGGQAGELFFGEGSRLTVL.

The rearrangement links TRBV4-2 to TRBJ1-5, with a possible D match to TRBD1 (6 bases). The CDR3 is 14 amino acids. Germline V gene data show CDR1 as LGHNA and CDR2 as YNFKEQ. Trimming pared 5 bases from V and 3 bases from J, leaving 11 bases between. CDR3 DNA: TGTGCCAGCAGCATCGGGACACTCAATCAGCCCCAGCATTTT. It yields the protein CASSIGTLNQPQHF.

The rearrangement links TRBV30 to TRBJ2-2, with D perhaps TRBD2 (7 bases). Trimming pared 4 bases from V and 7 bases from J, leaving 16 bases between. This CDR3 is built from 14 residues. Germline assignment: CDR1 GTSNPN and CDR2 SVGIG (reference sequence). The CDR3 nucleotides read TGTGCCTGGACCGTCGGGGGGCTGGACGGGGAGCTGTTTTTT. It codes for CAWTVGGLDGELFF.